This T cell receptor (beta chain) is drawn from a study of control samples from healthy donors and cancer patients. Germline V gene lookup returns CDR1 MDHEN and CDR2 SYDVKM. V lost 3 bases and J 4 bases, leaving 13 bases between the germline ends. This CDR3 has 15 amino acids. The repertoire was sequenced with immunoSEQ multiplex PCR; TCRdb's copy has only in-frame clones and lacks some. Among 390,000 or so clones listed, around 90% were seen once. The sequence derives from a man aged 40-49 years with head and neck cancer. The sequenced material came from PBMCs. The chain employs TRBV28 and TRBJ1-5; D is unclear. CDR3 in DNA: TGTGCCAGCAGTTTGGTAGGGATAGTTAATCAGCCCCAGCATTTT. Translated: CASSLVGIVNQPQHF.